The text below deals with one TCR beta chain. The antigen this receptor binds is unknown. Base qualities were left out, and no much larger clone turns up one base away. This sample is part of a study of cytomegalovirus exposure and HLA in healthy donors (TCRdb year 2017). With respect to the entire study: According to an earlier analysis of around 600 of the donors, 150 million to 200 million T cells yielded 117 million unique TCR beta sequences and around 300 Gb of sequence data. Typing coverage varied by locus: about 620-630 donors for A, B, C, DRB1 and DQB1; more than 500 for DQA1; approximately 570 for DPA1; 450 to 480 for DPB1. In the later analysis, no new phenotypic data were used to find candidate immune exposures; instead, reliance was placed on TCR beta sequences and their occurrence across donors. An early release covering just under 650 HLA-typed donors comprised about 320 gigabases of sequencing data and tens of millions of unique TCR sequences. Roughly five DR-DQ haplotypes were handled as single units for association and clustering because linkage in the cohort was strong. In addition to the first cohort of hundreds of subjects, a separate validation cohort of approximately 130 different subjects was used. All discovery cohort repertoires had been generated on a single sequencing platform. The study combined high-throughput TCR immunosequencing, statistical association of individual TCRs with disease status, and machine learning to predict cytomegalovirus infection status. Alongside the repertoire data, information on donor age, sex, ethnicity and CMV serostatus was compiled. The study aimed to test whether signatures of past pathogen exposure could be identified by cataloging public T cell receptors. The genetic ancestry cluster associated with self-reported Caucasian donors included about 81% of the 398 genotyped donors. A later genetic analysis took genome-wide SNP genotypes for about 55% of the roughly 700 donors and used that subset as a discovery cohort. A later analysis re-examined previously published TCR beta repertoires from over 500 donors and added high-resolution HLA genotyping to investigate patterns of TCR occurrence. An earlier analysis of approximately 630 of the donors applied high-throughput TCR beta sequencing to assess whether each TCR beta V gene segment acted as functional or pseudogenic. The T cell repertoires of 666 subjects were profiled by immunosequencing and related to cytomegalovirus serostatus. On average, 235,054 unique TCR beta nucleotide sequences were sequenced per donor among some 420 genotyped donors of the cohort, with 15% to 20% of those sequences being non-productive. Both class I and class II loci were covered by HLA typing, at four-digit resolution. Overall results and qualifications from the work: In this cohort, only TCR beta chains were sequenced, and detectable features were limited by the absence of alpha or paired-chain data. A further reported finding was that TCR beta sequences accurately predicted the HLA-A and HLA-B alleles for most subjects in the first cohort. Roughly uniform sequencing depth across donors was assumed in presence/absence analyses, although this assumption may not hold. Most TCR sequences were observed very rarely across donors, whereas some public TCRs were present in many individuals. A later analysis associated 16,951 TCR beta sequences with specific HLA alleles at a false discovery rate of 0.05. Because counts were too low, seventeen rarely observed V segments, including chromosome 9 orphons, were excluded from the earlier analysis of around 590 of the donors. According to a later genetic analysis, donors in an Asian-associated ancestry cluster had fewer N-insertions in productive TCRs than the approximately 670-donor mean. The 87-base-pair reads could not distinguish some IMGT-functional V segments, including TRBV6-2 and TRBV6-3, so those segments were excluded. In a later genetic analysis, a missense DCLRE1C variant was associated with V-gene and J-gene trimming of TCR beta chains, and the association was replicated in an independent cohort. In an earlier analysis of roughly 560 of the donors, most TCR beta V segments were observed in productive rearrangements about 90% or about 30% of the time, broadly matching IMGT annotations. A later analysis reported that several top co-occurrence clusters appeared linked to parvovirus B19, influenza, CMV and Epstein-Barr virus. Most CMV-associated TCR beta chains appeared to be HLA-restricted in a later analysis, and the HLA associations seemed to be driven largely by CMV exposure. Compared with equally common non-associated chains, HLA-associated TCR beta chains in a later analysis were more clonally expanded and had lower generation probabilities. A cluster of highly shared sequence variants was judged likely to represent a technical artifact of the sequencing pipeline. The classifier was reported to diagnose cytomegalovirus status with high specificity and sensitivity in both the original cohort and the validation cohort. Linkage disequilibrium might explain the correlated functional status among segregating V segments, but an unknown experimental factor could not be excluded. Strong co-occurrence of HLA alleles, especially DR and DQ, made assigning TCR associations to individual alleles difficult. According to the authors, the approach could potentially be generalized to other disease states and immunological phenotypes. CMV serostatus was the only immune exposure information available for the cohort. In vitro tests confirmed that a few of the cytomegalovirus-associated TCR beta chains recognize cytomegalovirus antigens. In a later analysis, TCR association rates were found to vary across HLA loci, with the most associated TCRs seen for DRB1 alleles and the fewest for HLA-C alleles. The study gave a list of over 150 TCR beta chains associated with cytomegalovirus. Because HLA typing was missing for some donors at each locus, association tests included only the typed subset.

Receptor libraries were prepared by the immunoSEQ multiplex PCR assay. A mixture of 60 forward primers for TCR Vbeta segments and 13 reverse primers for TCR Jbeta segments was used in the multiplex PCR. The CDR3 region of rearranged TCR beta genes was amplified from genomic DNA by a multiplex PCR assay. On the Illumina HiSeq System, the amplified TCR beta libraries were sequenced as 87-base-pair reads. The study's processing was this. In a later analysis, tens of millions of unique TCR beta chains were counted across the roughly 700 repertoires, and around 10 million of these chains were shared by at least two donors. Raw reads were error-corrected and collapsed into unique sequences by a nearest-neighbor algorithm in which closely related sequences were merged to remove PCR and sequencing errors. Alignment of CDR3 sequences to IMGT reference sequences was used to assign V, D and J gene segments. Each retained sequence needed at least a six-nucleotide match to both a V gene segment and a J gene segment. A rearrangement was called productive if the CDR3 had no stop codons and remained in frame with V and J, and every other rearrangement was called non-productive. CDR3 was defined according to IMGT convention as the region running from the second conserved V-encoded cysteine to the conserved J-encoded phenylalanine. The earlier analysis of about 570 of the donors excluded any sequence lacking an unambiguous match to a single V gene segment. An earlier analysis of 587 of the donors called V segments functional above 56.7% productive rearrangements and segregating when the between-donor standard deviation exceeded 5%. A statistical classification framework was built to diagnose cytomegalovirus status from the catalog of TCR beta chain sequences. A later analysis assigned V and J genes by comparing TCR nucleotide sequences with IMGT/GENE-DB human TR gene sequences. In a later analysis, CDR3 sequences and most-parsimonious VDJ recombination scenarios were assigned using the TCRdist pipeline. In a later analysis, each TCR beta chain was defined by its CDR3 amino acid sequence together with its V-gene family, and reads without a unique V-gene family were excluded. In a later analysis, 450 to 600 highly shared, low-generation-probability nucleotide sequences were removed to address suspected cross-contamination and a sequencing artifact. In a later analysis, a clonal expansion index for each public chain was calculated from normalized within-repertoire ranks of inferred template counts. In a later analysis, generation probabilities were computed with a VDJ recombination model fitted to out-of-frame rearrangements, and the resulting probabilities were checked against IGoR. Hypergeometric tests were used in a later analysis to score TCR-TCR, TCR-HLA and TCR-CMV co-occurrence, with a repertoire-size bias correction applied to the TCR pairs. To estimate false discovery rates, a later analysis permuted the HLA or CMV assignments 20 times. In a later analysis, co-occurring TCRs were grouped using DBSCAN, and TCRdist sequence similarity was added for clustering within HLA-allele-positive subsets. Repertoires with fewer than 30,000 or more than 120,000 public chains were left out of co-occurrence clustering, as were five repertoires with anomalous nucleotide sharing. Not all clones reach the TCRdb copy of this immuneACCESS table, which keeps in-frame sequences only. Checked studies attribute under half of the gap to unresolved V genes and leave the rest unexplained. V and J calls and clone size come straight from that table; D and trimming were deduced from the DNA. This sample is represented by approximately 120,000 clones; roughly 82% of them were singletons. The leading ten clones occupy around 13% of the sample.

From V the trimming removes 4 bases and from J it removes 7 bases, while the gene matches leave 11 bases of the junction unaccounted for. Spanning cysteine to phenylalanine, the CDR3 consists of 16 amino acids. Only CDR3 DNA remains: 48 bases, in frame from the first base. CDR1 is given as SGHRS and CDR2 as YFSETQ, both from the germline V gene. The cohort was made up of 666 healthy bone marrow donors. At the time of sampling, every cohort member was nominally healthy, though immune exposures that went unrecorded were likely present. The donor tested CMV seropositive, placing the donor among the roughly 300 seropositive members of the cohort. Each donor provided a peripheral blood sample, and peripheral blood mononuclear cells were used for TCR beta sequencing. Genomic DNA extraction from the blood cell samples was performed with the Qiagen DNeasy Blood Extraction Kit.

This TCR was recovered from a woman aged 40 to 50 in good health and CMV-seropositive. Sequencing was done on a sample of PBMCs. The chain links TRBV5-1 with TRBJ1-4; TRBD1 aligns with 9 central bases. In nucleotides, the sequence is TGCGCCAGCAGCCTCTCCCAGACAGGGGGAGGTGAAAAACTGTTTTTT. Translation gives CASSLSQTGGGEKLFF.